Shown below are 11 T cell receptor beta chains from a single sample sequenced in a study of blood T cell repertoires in COVID-19 (dated by TCRdb to between 2020 and 2021). Receptor amplification or capture employed the immunoSEQ multiplex PCR assay. As stored in TCRdb, this immuneACCESS dataset retains in-frame rearrangements with V and J assigned. A fraction of the clones does not appear; measured against another copy, unresolved V genes explain less than half of the discrepancy, and the remainder lacks a known reason. The sample records under 300,000 clones, around nine tenths of which are singletons. Jointly, the top ten make up under 2.5% of the sample. Material for sequencing was PBMCs or T cells enriched from blood (not recorded which). The receptors were gathered from a young woman who had recovered from COVID-19.

The genes are TRBV10-3 and TRBJ1-4; no firm D call. Between the trimmed V and J ends, which lost 6 bases and 7 bases, there was a span of 12 bases. This CDR3 contains 13 residues. Germline V CDR1 and CDR2: ENHRY, SYGVKD. The CDR3 loop reads CAIRSGIGEKLFF. The CDR3 bases are TGTGCCATCAGGTCGGGGATAGGTGAAAAACTGTTTTTT.

As regards this clone: At the DNA level, this CDR3 is encoded by other sequences in the same sample as well. The rearrangement uses TRBV12-3 or TRBV12-4 and TRBJ2-5, with unresolved D. The V end was cut by 3 bases, the J end by 5 bases, with 4 bases between. The CDR3 totals 11 residues. CDR3 DNA: TGTGCCAGCAGTTTCCGGGAGACCCAGTACTTC. This translates into CASSFRETQYF.

The chain recombines TRBV28 with TRBJ1-2, with 8 bases that match TRBD1. V gave up 10 bases and J gave up 1 base; unmatched junction bases: 14. The germline V gene encodes CDR1 MDHEN and CDR2 SYDVKM. This CDR3 contains 16 residues. CDR3 region: CANPGTGPLLNYGYTF. The DNA of the CDR3 is TGTGCCAACCCTGGGACAGGCCCTCTACTTAACTATGGCTACACCTTC.

This chain joins TRBV30 and TRBJ1-5; no reliable D call. V lost 3 bases to trimming and J lost 9 bases, with 6 bases between them. CDR3 size: 10 residues. Germline CDR1 GTSNPN, CDR2 SVGIG (reference sequence). The CDR3, as DNA: TGTGCCTGGAGCTACTGGCCCCAGCATTTT. It translates to CAWSYWPQHF. The full variable domain, with the rest looked up from reference TRBV30 and TRBJ1-5, is SQTIHQWPATLVQPVGSPLSLECTVEGTSNPNLYWYRQAAGRGLQLLFYSVGIGQISSEVPQNLSASRPQDRQFILSSKKLLLSDSGFYLCAWSYWPQHFGDGTRLSIL.

The V call is TRBV7-2, the J call TRBJ2-3; 8 bases line up with TRBD1. Trimming at V came to 0 bases and at J to 5 bases, leaving 7 bases not matched to a gene. Germline V gene lookup returns CDR1 SGHTA and CDR2 FQGNSA. This CDR3 has 16 amino acids. In DNA, the CDR3 is TGTGCCAGCAGCTTAGCAAGCCCCGGGACAGGAGATACGCAGTATTTT. Translation: CASSLASPGTGDTQYF.

The CDR3 nucleotides read TGTGCCACCAGTGATTTTAACGAGGATGGCTACACCTTC. Translated: CATSDFNEDGYTF. The genes are TRBV24-1 and TRBJ1-2; no clear D. V was trimmed by 1 base and J by 6 bases, leaving 8 bases between them. The CDR3 is made up of 13 amino acids. In germline, CDR1 is KGHDR, CDR2 SFDVKD.

V usage is TRBV9 and J usage is TRBJ2-2, with 7 bases aligning to TRBD2. The CDR3 extends over 15 amino acids. The trim removed 3 bases at V and 4 bases at J, leaving 6 bases unmatched. Germline assignment: CDR1 SGDLS and CDR2 YYNGEE. The chain's CDR3 is CASSAGGSPTGELFF. CDR3 DNA: TGTGCCAGCAGCGCGGGGGGAAGCCCCACCGGGGAGCTGTTTTTT.

This chain connects TRBV12-5 to TRBJ2-4, with 11 bases fitting TRBD2. The V and J ends lost 0 bases and 0 bases, in that order; junction bases with no gene match: 19. The CDR3 is 23 amino acids. The V gene's germline CDR1 is LGHNT and CDR2 FRNRAP. CDR3 in DNA: TGTGCTAGTGGTTTGGTGAAGGGCCTATTAGCGGGGGGGCAGGTCGGAGCCAAAAACATTCAGTACTTC. Translating it yields CASGLVKGLLAGGQVGAKNIQYF. The full variable domain, with the rest looked up from reference TRBV12-5 and TRBJ2-4, is DARVTQTPRHKVTEMGQEVTMRCQPILGHNTVFWYRQTMMQGLELLAYFRNRAPLDDSGMPKDRFSAEMPDATLATLKIQPSEPRDSAVYFCASGLVKGLLAGGQVGAKNIQYFGAGTRLSVL.

The chain combines TRBV27 with TRBJ1-2; 9 positions agree with TRBD1. Trimming took 4 bases from V and 7 from J; bases not matched to a gene: 10. The CDR3 has 15 amino acids. Germline CDR1 and CDR2: MNHEY and SMNVEV (reference sequence). CDR3 coding DNA: TGTGCCAGCAGTTCCCCAGCGACAGGGGGTTTTGGCTACACCTTC. Translating it yields CASSSPATGGFGYTF.

The chain recombines TRBV3-1 (or the pseudogene TRBV3-2) with TRBJ1-2; 9 nucleotides line up with TRBD1. Germline V gene lookup returns CDR1 LGHDT and CDR2 YNNKEL (reference sequence). This CDR3 has 12 residues. V was clipped by 10 bases and J by 4 bases; unmatched bases: 4. The CDR3 coding sequence is TGTGCCACAGGACAGGGGCGCTATGGCTACACCTTC. This encodes CATGQGRYGYTF.

The chain recombines TRBV6-5 with TRBJ2-7; D perhaps matches TRBD2 (5 bases). Germline loops: CDR1 MNHEY, CDR2 SVGAGI. This CDR3 comprises 12 residues. The ends were cut back, 6 bases at V and 1 base at J, with 7 bases in the middle. The CDR3 reads CASSPGSYEQYF. In DNA form, the CDR3 reads TGTGCCAGCAGCCCGGGGTCCTACGAGCAGTACTTC.